A single sample gave rise to the 26 T cell receptor beta chains below, sequenced in a study of vaccination and CD4 T cells after COVID-19. Treatment here: roughly 10-day PBMC culture with coronavirus spike peptide pools or control peptides (ViraFEST assay). Sequenced with the Oncomine TCR Beta short-read assay was DNA taken from cultured CD4+ T cells. One entry per CDR3 protein, called by TCRdb with MiXCR from the PCR reads. The sample yields under 5,000 distinct CDR3 sequences, around a fifth seen once. These receptors' antigens are unknown. The specimen was CD4+ T cells from blood, cultured in vitro. These receptors came from a human donor who had recovered from COVID-19.

In this sample, this clonotype turned up a few times. The V and J genes are TRBV7-9 and TRBJ2-2, with 14 bases matching TRBD2. V trimming: 5 bases; J trimming: 4 bases; junction bases outside the gene matches: 6. This CDR3 region has 17 residues. In germline, CDR1 is SEHNR, CDR2 FQNEAQ (reference sequence). The CDR3 DNA reads as TGTGCCAGCAGCGCGACTAGCGGGGGGGCAGGCACCGGGGAGCTGTTTTTT. As protein: CASSATSGGAGTGELFF. Full variable domain (rest looked up from reference TRBV7-9 and TRBJ2-2): DTGVSQNPRHKITKRGQNVTFRCDPISEHNRLYWYRQTLGQGPEFLTYFQNEAQLEKSRLLSDRFSAERPKGSFSTLEIQRTEQGDSAMYLCASSATSGGAGTGELFFGEGSRLTVL.

This clonotype showed up just a few times. V is TRBV19 and J is TRBJ2-1; a weak D match, TRBD2 (5 bases). Between the trimmed V and J ends, which lost 0 bases and 0 bases, there was a span of 12 bases. This CDR3 is built from 17 residues. Germline CDR1 LNHDA, CDR2 SQIVND (reference sequence). CDR3 bases: TGTGCCAGTAGTATAGAGGGTTCGGGGAGCTCCTACAATGAGCAGTTCTTC. Protein product: CASSIEGSGSSYNEQFF. Full variable domain (remainder filled in from reference TRBV19 and TRBJ2-1): DGGITQSPKYLFRKEGQNVTLSCEQNLNHDAMYWYRQDPGQGLRLIYYSQIVNDFQKGDIAEGYSVSREKKESFPLTVTSAQKNPTAFYLCASSIEGSGSSYNEQFFGPGTRLTVL.

The chain recombines TRBV6-1 with TRBJ2-7, with 7 bases fitting TRBD1. V gave up 6 bases and J gave up 5 bases; unmatched junction bases: 10. CDR1 MNHNS and CDR2 SASEGT come from the germline V gene. This CDR3 is 14 amino acids long. CDR3 residues: CASRTGVASNEQYF. CDR3 nucleotide sequence: TGTGCCAGCAGAACAGGGGTGGCGTCCAACGAGCAGTACTTC.

This clonotype was counted a few times. V usage is TRBV3-1 and J usage is TRBJ1-5, with D maybe TRBD1 (6 bases). The CDR3 is 15 residues long. The V end lost 4 bases, the J end lost 0 bases, and 10 bases lay between the germline ends. Germline V lookup: CDR1 LGHDT, CDR2 YNNKEL (reference sequence). CDR3 sequence: CASSPDSYSNQPQHF. The CDR3 DNA follows: TGTGCCAGCAGCCCGGACAGTTATAGCAATCAGCCCCAGCATTTT.

This clonotype was detected a few times. The chain links TRBV11-2 to TRBJ2-3; 13 nucleotides match TRBD2. The V gene's germline CDR1 is SGHAT and CDR2 FQNNGV. V shed 4 bases, J shed 3 bases, and the junction held 1 base outside the gene matches. The CDR3 sequence is 15 residues long. CDR3: CASSSGLAGTDTQYF. The CDR3 DNA sequence: TGTGCCAGCAGCTCGGGACTAGCGGGGACAGATACGCAGTATTTT.

The CDR3 sequence is CASSQNGNSYEQYF. The CDR3 DNA is TGTGCCAGCAGCCAAAACGGGAATTCCTACGAGCAGTACTTC. The genes are TRBV4-2 and TRBJ2-7; perhaps TRBD2 as D (5 bases). The germline V gene encodes CDR1 LGHNA and CDR2 YNFKEQ. The CDR3 runs 14 residues. V was clipped by 2 bases and J by 1 base, with 9 bases between them.

This clonotype appeared a few times. This chain uses TRBV20-1 with TRBJ2-7; 7 bases match TRBD2. The CDR3 length is 13 residues. Unmatched junction bases numbered 10, after V lost 5 bases and J lost 6 bases. CDR1 and CDR2 (germline): DFQATT, SNEGSKA (reference sequence). The DNA for the CDR3 is TGCAGTGCTCCCCGGACTAGAAGTGGCGAGCAGTACTTC. Its translation is CSAPRTRSGEQYF.

This clonotype came up a few times. The V gene is TRBV19, the J gene TRBJ1-2; D is ambiguous. Germline CDR1 reads LNHDA; CDR2 reads SQIVND (reference sequence). The CDR3 contains 13 residues. V shed 4 bases and J shed 6 bases, with 12 bases lying between them. The CDR3 region has the DNA TGTGCCAGTAGTACCCGGGCGGCTGATGGCTACACCTTC. Protein: CASSTRAADGYTF.

The chain links TRBV19 to TRBJ1-2; D gene unclear. The ends were cut back, 0 bases at V and 2 bases at J, with 13 bases in the middle. This CDR3 has 16 residues. Germline CDR1 reads LNHDA; CDR2 reads SQIVND (reference sequence). CDR3 coding DNA: TGTGCCAGTAGTATAGACGGGAATCTACGAAACTATGGCTACACCTTC. Translation gives CASSIDGNLRNYGYTF. The full variable domain, its missing parts supplied by reference TRBV19 and TRBJ1-2, is DGGITQSPKYLFRKEGQNVTLSCEQNLNHDAMYWYRQDPGQGLRLIYYSQIVNDFQKGDIAEGYSVSREKKESFPLTVTSAQKNPTAFYLCASSIDGNLRNYGYTFGSGTRLTVV.

For this clonotype: A much larger clone lies one base from this, so it may be a read error. The chain employs TRBV6-1 and TRBJ1-2; TRBD1 matches 8 bases. This CDR3 has 14 amino acids. From germline, CDR1 is MNHNS and CDR2 SASEGT. The chain's CDR3 is CDSSEDRGGHGYTF. The CDR3 bases are TGTGACAGCAGTGAAGACAGGGGCGGACATGGCTACACCTTC.

This clonotype qualifies as medium-sized (0.01 to 0.1%). The genes are TRBV29-1 and TRBJ2-1; D not resolved. This CDR3 comprises 13 residues. Trimming took 5 bases from V and 7 from J, leaving 15 bases between them. Germline CDR1 reads SQVTM; CDR2 reads ANQGSEA. Here the CDR3 DNA reads TGCAGCGTTCGAGACGCCCTTCGGAATGAGCAGTTCTTC. Amino acids: CSVRDALRNEQFF.

This clonotype has just a few counts. This chain joins TRBV5-4 and TRBJ2-4; D possibly corresponds to TRBD1 (7 bases). CDR3 length: 15 amino acids. The germline CDR1 and CDR2 sequences are SGHNT and YYREEE (reference sequence). V lost 4 bases and J lost 8, with 19 bases in between. This CDR3 reads CASSVDREERYIQYF. The DNA for the CDR3 is TGTGCCAGCAGCGTAGACAGGGAGGAAAGGTACATTCAGTACTTC. The whole variable domain, remainder taken from reference TRBV5-4 and TRBJ2-4, is ETGVTQSPTHLIKTRGQQVTLRCSSQSGHNTVSWYQQALGQGPQFIFQYYREEENGRGNFPPRFSGLQFPNYSSELNVNALELDDSALYLCASSVDREERYIQYFGAGTRLSVL.

The chain is built from TRBV11-2 and TRBJ2-7, with 8 positions matching TRBD2. This CDR3 is built from 14 residues. Germline CDR1 reads SGHAT; CDR2 reads FQNNGV. Trimming at V came to 3 bases and at J to 5 bases, leaving 6 bases not matched to a gene. The CDR3 spells CASSFTGGRDEQYF. As DNA, the CDR3 is TGTGCCAGCAGCTTTACGGGGGGGCGGGACGAGCAGTACTTC.

The table lists this clonotype with a few counts. The genes are TRBV20-1 and TRBJ2-3; no reliable D call. Germline CDR1 reads DFQATT; CDR2 reads SNEGSKA (reference sequence). The CDR3 is 13 amino acids. V lost 3 bases and J lost 5, with 12 bases in between. CDR3 residues: CSARRPGGDTQYF. CDR3 DNA sequence: TGCAGTGCTAGGCGCCCCGGCGGAGATACGCAGTATTTT.

Relative to its sample, this clonotype is medium-sized (0.01 to 0.1%). The chain couples TRBV6-1 to TRBJ1-6; 9 bases match TRBD1. The J segment lost 1 base and the V segment lost 6 bases, leaving 4 bases of the junction unmatched. Germline V lookup: CDR1 MNHNS, CDR2 SASEGT. This CDR3 contains 16 residues. CDR3 DNA sequence: TGTGCCAGCAGCTCCGGGACAGGGTCCTATAATTCACCCCTCCACTTT. This encodes CASSSGTGSYNSPLHF.

There are a few counts of this clonotype. The chain combines TRBV9 with TRBJ2-5; TRBD2 agrees at 11 bases. Germline CDR1 SGDLS, CDR2 YYNGEE. The CDR3 consists of 16 residues. Trimming at V came to 3 bases and at J to 1 base, leaving 5 bases not matched to a gene. CDR3 sequence (DNA): TGTGCCAGCAGCGGGTACCTAGCGGGGGGCCAAGAGACCCAGTACTTC. This sequence encodes CASSGYLAGGQETQYF.

This clonotype was found a few times. The chain employs TRBV20-1 and TRBJ2-7; 11 bases are a match to TRBD1. The CDR3 is made up of 13 amino acids. The germline V gene has CDR1 DFQATT and CDR2 SNEGSKA (reference sequence). V shed 7 bases, J shed 2 bases, and the junction held 4 bases outside the gene matches. CDR3 sequence reads: CSVPGQGAYEQYF. CDR3 DNA sequence: TGCAGTGTCCCGGGACAGGGGGCCTACGAGCAGTACTTC.

The rearrangement uses TRBV6-1 and TRBJ1-3, with no clear D. The ends were cut back, 3 bases at V and 4 bases at J, with 10 bases in the middle. Germline V CDR1 and CDR2: MNHNS, SASEGT. This CDR3 region has 14 residues. The CDR3 sequence: CASSDSIRGNTIYF. The CDR3 DNA is TGTGCCAGCAGTGACAGTATAAGGGGAAACACCATATATTTT.

By sample fraction, this clonotype is medium-sized. The gene calls are TRBV7-9 and TRBJ1-5; D is unresolved. V was shortened by 2 bases and J by 5 bases, with 1 base between the two germline ends. The CDR3 spans 11 residues. Germline V lookup: CDR1 SEHNR, CDR2 FQNEAQ (reference sequence). CDR3 in amino acids: CASSLHQPQHF. The DNA for the CDR3 is TGTGCCAGCAGCTTACATCAGCCCCAGCATTTT.

The J gene is TRBJ2-3, the V gene TRBV20-1; D gene ambiguous. V lost 1 base, J lost 6 bases, and 14 bases lay in between. Germline V lookup: CDR1 DFQATT, CDR2 SNEGSKA (reference sequence). The CDR3 consists of 14 residues. The CDR3 coding sequence is TGCAGTGCTAGAGCGAGTTCGGCTCCGGATACGCAGTATTTT. It codes for CSARASSAPDTQYF.

The gene calls are TRBV30 and TRBJ1-2, with D possibly matching TRBD1 (5 bases). Germline CDR1 is GTSNPN and CDR2 is SVGIG (reference sequence). V lost 2 bases and J lost 3, with 13 bases in between. The CDR3 runs to 14 residues. CDR3: CAWSLGEGDYGYTF. CDR3 nucleotide sequence: TGTGCCTGGAGTTTGGGGGAGGGAGACTATGGCTACACCTTC.

This clonotype was recorded a few times. V and J are TRBV6-1 and TRBJ1-2; 8 bases are shared with TRBD1. The ends lost 5 bases at V and 7 bases at J; junction bases unmatched: 12. This CDR3 spans 15 amino acids. Germline V gene sequence: CDR1 MNHNS, CDR2 SASEGT. The CDR3, as DNA: TGTGCCAGCAGTCACCGGGACAGGAAGGATATTGGCTACACCTTC. This gives the protein CASSHRDRKDIGYTF.

This clonotype has a handful of counts. The rearrangement links TRBV27 to TRBJ1-2; D call uncertain. CDR1 is MNHEY, CDR2 SMNVEV, per germline (reference sequence). This CDR3 is 14 amino acids long. V was shortened by 4 bases and J by 2 bases, with 11 bases between the two germline ends. The CDR3 spells CASSSRAANYGYTF. DNA of the CDR3: TGTGCCAGCAGTTCCCGAGCAGCGAACTATGGCTACACCTTC.

In this sample, this clonotype turned up a few times. This chain connects TRBV20-1 to TRBJ1-6; perhaps TRBD1 as D (6 bases). With 5 bases removed from V and 0 bases from J, the gap between germline ends came to 8 bases. This CDR3 spans 14 amino acids. Germline V gene lookup returns CDR1 DFQATT and CDR2 SNEGSKA (reference sequence). In DNA, the CDR3 is TGCAGTGCTTCGGACAGCTCCTATAATTCACCCCTCCACTTT. Amino acid sequence: CSASDSSYNSPLHF.

The chain joins TRBV5-3 to TRBJ1-1, with a tentative D call TRBD1 (6 bases). TRBV5-3 is designated an ORF whose function remains uncertain. Trimming shortened V by 1 base and J by 2 bases, and 15 bases separated the two germline ends. The CDR3 sequence is 16 residues long. CDR3 nucleotide sequence: TGTGCCAGAAGCTTGAAGCCGGGACACGGAAACACTGAAGCTTTCTTT. Its protein product is CARSLKPGHGNTEAFF.

The rearrangement joins TRBV9 to TRBJ1-6; TRBD1 agrees at 9 bases. Trimming at V came to 4 bases and at J to 9 bases, leaving 8 bases not matched to a gene. Germline V lookup: CDR1 SGDLS, CDR2 YYNGEE. The CDR3 length is 15 residues. The CDR3 is CASSLTGQGSSPLHF. The CDR3 DNA sequence: TGTGCCAGCAGCCTCACGGGACAGGGAAGTTCACCCCTCCACTTT.